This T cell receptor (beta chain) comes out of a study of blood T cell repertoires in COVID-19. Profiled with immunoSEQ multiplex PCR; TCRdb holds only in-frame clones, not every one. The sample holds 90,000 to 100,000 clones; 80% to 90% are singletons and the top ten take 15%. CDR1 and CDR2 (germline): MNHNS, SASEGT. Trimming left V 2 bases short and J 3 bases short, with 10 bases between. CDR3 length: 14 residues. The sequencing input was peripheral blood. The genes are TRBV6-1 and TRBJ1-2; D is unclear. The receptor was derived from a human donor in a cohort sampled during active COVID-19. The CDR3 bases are TGTGCCAGCAGTGAATTTCTGTCCGACTATGGCTACACCTTC. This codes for CASSEFLSDYGYTF.